This T cell receptor beta chain appears in the sequencing data of a study of blood T cells in healthy people across ages. Trimming removed 3 bases from V and 8 bases from J, with 17 bases in between. The germline V gene has CDR1 SGHTA and CDR2 FQGNSA. The CDR3 runs 15 residues. This clonotype has only a few counts. The antigen is undetermined. It was with a sample-barcoded 5' primer and a J-beta primer mix that a second PCR of roughly 6 to 11 cycles was run. TCRdb processed the 5' RACE reads anew with MiXCR; each CDR3 protein has one entry. Of more than 650,000 distinct CDR3 sequences in the sample, 22% were seen once. Study-level results: Roughly linear declines in TCR beta diversity per million T cells occurred with age.

The rearrangement links TRBV7-2 to TRBJ2-4; D may correspond to TRBD1 or TRBD2 (5 bases each). This receptor was identified in a man between 65 and 80 years old in good health. Sequencing input: blood. CDR3 protein: CASSFGGRGVDIQYF. CDR3 nucleotide sequence: TGTGCCAGCAGCTTTGGAGGCAGAGGGGTAGACATTCAGTACTTC.